This T cell receptor beta chain was recorded in a study of blood T cell repertoires in COVID-19. As originally analysed: From reference gene primer amplification, estimates of nucleated cell counts were derived. TCRdb's table, derived via immunoSEQ multiplex PCR, lists solely in-frame clones and lacks some. The V and J calls and clone size are taken from that table; D and trimming were inferred from the DNA. The sample consists of tens of thousands of clones, 78% of them appearing once. This CDR3 comprises 18 residues. Per the germline V gene, CDR1 is SQVTM and CDR2 is ANQGSEA. The germline V and J ends were trimmed by 1 base and 1 base, with 22 bases remaining between them.

This chain joins TRBV29-1 and TRBJ2-5; D perhaps matches TRBD2 (5 bases). This receptor was taken from a human donor in a cohort sampled during active COVID-19. Sequencing was done on a sample of peripheral blood. The CDR3 loop reads CSVEGGQALEDSQETQYF. For the CDR3, the DNA is TGCAGCGTTGAAGGCGGGCAGGCCCTTGAGGATAGCCAAGAGACCCAGTACTTC.